This paragraph reports one T cell receptor beta chain. No antigen is known for it. The CDR3 loop spans 16 amino acids. Germline trimming cut 3 bases from V and 2 bases from J; bases unmatched to any gene: 7. CDR1 is LGHDT, CDR2 YNNKEL, per germline (reference sequence). The data belong to a study of vaccination effects on CD4 cells after COVID-19. TCRdb's table, derived via immunoSEQ multiplex PCR, lists solely in-frame clones and lacks some. The sample includes about 41,000 clones, roughly 82% of them seen just once. Study outcomes and limitations: Only 1 of 255 vaccine-induced clones from healthy vaccinees cross-reacted with common cold coronaviruses. Few convalescent patients, and no early post-infection timepoints, were available to the study.

Antigen-specific CD4+ T cells were first expanded with viral peptide pools by the ViraFEST assay and only then sequenced. Scientists isolated CD4+ T cells after a roughly 9-day culture period ended. Recipients of the vaccine had no prior SARS-CoV-2 infection and negative nucleocapsid antibodies. The rearrangement links TRBV3-1 (or the pseudogene TRBV3-2) to TRBJ2-3; TRBD2 aligns across 8 bases. This TCR was recovered from a human donor who received a COVID-19 vaccine. Here the sequenced sample was CD4+ T cells from PBMCs cultured with HCoV-NL63 spike peptides, taken before COVID-19 vaccination. CDR3 in amino acids: CASSHFQRGFTDTQYF. The CDR3 coding sequence is TGTGCCAGCAGCCACTTCCAGCGGGGGTTCACAGATACGCAGTATTTT.